This T cell receptor beta chain was profiled in a study of blood T cell repertoires in COVID-19. As for the study in general: Nucleic acid was either cDNA or gDNA, and it came from T cells, B-cell-depleted T cells, or PBMCs.

The CDR3 runs to 14 residues. After removal of 2 bases from V and 8 bases from J, the junction contained 2 bases not matched to a gene. CDR1 and CDR2 (germline): KGHSH, LQKENI. In the authors' workflow: Reference gene primers were amplified, and this amplification served to estimate nucleated cell counts. The data were produced by immunoSEQ multiplex PCR, yet TCRdb's version contains in-frame clones alone and is incomplete. D and trimming come from the DNA, and the V and J calls and clone size come from that table. The sample lists roughly 120,000 clones; over 80% were seen once. The sequenced sample consisted of peripheral blood. The chain employs TRBV18 and TRBJ2-1; TRBD2 matches at 11 bases. This TCR was recovered from a man aged 25 to 45 with acute or convalescent COVID-19. CDR3 coding DNA: TGTGCCAGCTCACCAGGACTAGCGGGTTATGAGCAGTTCTTC. It yields the protein CASSPGLAGYEQFF. Drawing the rest from reference TRBV18 and TRBJ2-1, the complete variable domain is NAGVMQNPRHLVRRRGQEARLRCSPMKGHSHVYWYRQLPEEGLKFMVYLQKENIIDESGMPKERFSAEFPKEGPSILRIQQVVRGDSAAYFCASSPGLAGYEQFFGPGTRLTVL.